This T cell receptor beta chain was documented in a study of response to subunit inactivated influenza vaccine. Using its own MiXCR run on the RT-PCR reads, TCRdb lists one record per CDR3 protein. The sample yields hundreds of thousands of distinct CDR3 sequences, roughly 10% seen once. A note on this clonotype: What it binds is not known.

Study-wide findings and caveats: Each seasonal influenza vaccination, the authors suggested, recruits few new T cells.

These data also formed part of another study, on T cells expressing NK-cell markers. That work states: In generating TCR beta cDNA, 5'RACE template switching with UMIs was used. HCMV serostatus: seven of eight sequenced donors positive, one negative.

The sequences come from PBMCs from blood, collected on the day of vaccination. The TCR was taken from a man aged 50-60 years who received an inactivated influenza vaccine.

The CDR3: CASSLGGGDYLAYEQYF. CDR3 nucleotides: TGTGCCAGCAGCTTAGGGGGTGGGGATTATCTTGCCTACGAGCAGTACTTC. This chain uses TRBV7-2 with TRBJ2-7; D not certain. Germline-derived CDR1 and CDR2 are SGHTA and FQGNSA. The CDR3 length is 17 residues. Trimming left V 1 base short and J 2 bases short, with 18 bases between.